This entry lists 29 T cell receptor beta chains sequenced from one sample in a study of monozygotic twins with inflammatory bowel disease. TCRdb re-called the 5' RACE reads and gives one entry per CDR3 protein, without DNA. The listing contains about 160,000 distinct CDR3 sequences. Sequenced sample: blood. The receptors here all came from a human donor with ulcerative colitis or Crohn's disease, or a healthy co-twin of an affected twin (not recorded which).

The J gene is TRBJ1-1, the V gene TRBV7-8; the D call of TRBD1 rests on TCRdb alone, since no DNA is present to check it. The CDR3 extends over 13 amino acids. Germline V lookup: CDR1 SGHVS, CDR2 FQNEAQ. The CDR3 reads CASSSSGGTEAFF.

The V gene is TRBV7-3, the J gene TRBJ2-1. Germline-derived CDR1 and CDR2 are SGHTA and FQGTGA. This CDR3 has 16 amino acids. The CDR3 loop reads CASSPTAQSIYNEQFF.

The chain couples TRBV5-1 to TRBJ1-1; TCRdb's D call, TRBD1, is unchecked because there is no DNA. This CDR3 comprises 16 residues. CDR1 is SGHRS and CDR2 is YFSETQ in the germline V gene. The CDR3 reads CASSPTVIRGYTEAFF.

The chain employs TRBV5-6 and TRBJ1-2; TCRdb's D call, TRBD1, is unchecked because there is no DNA. CDR3 size: 13 residues. Germline V gene lookup returns CDR1 SGHDT and CDR2 YYEEEE. The CDR3 sequence is CASSVQGAYGYTF.

The rearrangement links TRBV27 to TRBJ2-2; with no DNA, the TCRdb D assignment of TRBD2 cannot be verified. From germline, CDR1 is MNHEY and CDR2 SMNVEV (reference sequence). This CDR3 has 15 amino acids. Here the CDR3 reads CASRRLAANTGELFF.

The gene calls are TRBV5-5 and TRBJ1-2; the D gene TCRdb calls, TRBD1, cannot be checked with no DNA. Germline CDR1 is SGHKS and CDR2 is YYEKEE (reference sequence). This CDR3 contains 17 residues. The CDR3 reads CASRPGTGGIAGYGYTF.

The V gene is TRBV7-2, the J gene TRBJ1-1. There are 13 residues in the CDR3. Per germline, CDR1 SGHTA and CDR2 FQGNSA. The CDR3 loop reads CASSSVMNTEAFF. Variable domain in full (rest from reference TRBV7-2 and TRBJ1-1): GAGVSQSPSNKVTEKGKDVELRCDPISGHTALYWYRQSLGQGLEFLIYFQGNSAPDKSGLPSDRFSAERTGGSVSTLTIQRTQQEDSAVYLCASSSVMNTEAFFGQGTRLTVV.

The V gene is TRBV11-1, the J gene TRBJ2-5; TCRdb names TRBD2, which stays unverified in the absence of DNA. Germline-derived CDR1 and CDR2 are SGHAT and FQDESV (reference sequence). The CDR3 spans 13 residues. The CDR3 loop is CASTRDWRETQYF.

J is TRBJ2-7 and V is TRBV4-3. Germline lookup yields CDR1 LGHNA and CDR2 YSLEER. The CDR3 has 14 amino acids. This chain's CDR3 is CASSQGGNPYEQYF.

The gene calls are TRBV5-1 and TRBJ2-5; as DNA is missing, the TRBD2 call by TCRdb cannot be tested. The CDR3 runs to 14 residues. Germline V CDR1 and CDR2: SGHRS, YFSETQ. The CDR3 spells CASSLTPGGETQYF. The full variable domain, its missing parts supplied by reference TRBV5-1 and TRBJ2-5, is KAGVTQTPRYLIKTRGQQVTLSCSPISGHRSVSWYQQTPGQGLQFLFEYFSETQRNKGNFPGRFSGRQFSNSRSEMNVSTLELGDSALYLCASSLTPGGETQYFGPGTRLLVL.

The rearrangement links TRBV7-2 to TRBJ2-3; checking the TCRdb D call of TRBD2 is not possible without DNA. The CDR3 extends over 17 amino acids. Germline loops: CDR1 SGHTA, CDR2 FQGNSA. The CDR3 loop reads CASSLGAGGPRADTQYF.

The chain uses TRBV6-4 and TRBJ1-2; TCRdb proposes TRBD1, but this gene call is untestable without DNA. This CDR3 is 15 amino acids long. The germline CDR1 and CDR2 sequences are MRHNA and SNTAGT. The CDR3 protein is CASRDQGEATGGYTF.

This sequence joins TRBV7-2 and TRBJ2-7; TCRdb indicates TRBD2, and absent DNA this call remains unverified. Germline V gives CDR1 SGHTA, CDR2 FQGNSA. This CDR3 comprises 14 residues. The CDR3 protein is CASSSETSTYEQYF.

The V gene is TRBV24-1, the J gene TRBJ2-1. Germline V CDR1 and CDR2: KGHDR, SFDVKD. The CDR3 is 17 amino acids. CDR3 loop: CATSDVYPEGPYNEQFF.

The V and J genes are TRBV7-9 and TRBJ1-2; TCRdb outputs TRBD1, but without DNA this stays unchecked. Germline lookup yields CDR1 SEHNR and CDR2 FQNEAQ (reference sequence). The CDR3 totals 17 residues. This chain's CDR3 is CASSFDRASSYYYGYTF.

The rearrangement joins TRBV5-1 to TRBJ2-1; without DNA, the TCRdb call of TRBD2 cannot be checked. The CDR3 covers 16 residues. Germline V gene sequence: CDR1 SGHRS, CDR2 YFSETQ. The CDR3 spells CASSLTVAGAYNEQFF.

V is TRBV5-1 and J is TRBJ1-1; the TCRdb D gene call, TRBD1, has no DNA to confirm it. CDR1 is SGHRS, CDR2 YFSETQ, per germline. This CDR3 is built from 15 residues. The CDR3 region is CASSWTGIGDTEAFF. The full variable domain, with the rest looked up from reference TRBV5-1 and TRBJ1-1, is KAGVTQTPRYLIKTRGQQVTLSCSPISGHRSVSWYQQTPGQGLQFLFEYFSETQRNKGNFPGRFSGRQFSNSRSEMNVSTLELGDSALYLCASSWTGIGDTEAFFGQGTRLTVV.

CDR3 sequence: CAISGPTPGGSYNEQFF. This chain uses TRBV10-3 with TRBJ2-1; TCRdb calls TRBD2, which cannot be checked without DNA. The CDR3 length is 17 residues. Germline V gives CDR1 ENHRY, CDR2 SYGVKD.

This sequence joins TRBV5-1 and TRBJ2-2; TCRdb returns TRBD1, unconfirmable since there is no DNA. This CDR3 has 17 residues. Germline CDR1 reads SGHRS; CDR2 reads YFSETQ. CDR3 in amino acids: CASSLGVGGLNTGELFF.

The J gene is TRBJ2-7, the V gene TRBV7-2. The length of the CDR3 is 14 residues. In germline, CDR1 is SGHTA, CDR2 FQGNSA. The CDR3 loop reads CASSLVPEAYEQYF.

The CDR3 region is CATSRDRDEQYF. The V and J genes are TRBV15 and TRBJ2-7. This CDR3 has 12 amino acids. Germline V lookup: CDR1 LNHNV, CDR2 YYDKDF (reference sequence). Variable domain in full (rest from reference TRBV15 and TRBJ2-7): DAMVIQNPRYQVTQFGKPVTLSCSQTLNHNVMYWYQQKSSQAPKLLFHYYDKDFNNEADTPDNFQSRRPNTSFCFLDIRSPGLGDTAMYLCATSRDRDEQYFGPGTRLTVT.

The chain employs TRBV11-2 and TRBJ2-7; as DNA is missing, the TRBD2 call by TCRdb cannot be tested. Germline V lookup: CDR1 SGHAT, CDR2 FQNNGV. This CDR3 region has 15 residues. The CDR3 spells CASSLEFSGSGEQYF. Complete variable domain (other parts from reference TRBV11-2 and TRBJ2-7): EAGVAQSPRYKIIEKRQSVAFWCNPISGHATLYWYQQILGQGPKLLIQFQNNGVVDDSQLPKDRFSAERLKGVDSTLKIQPAKLEDSAVYLCASSLEFSGSGEQYFGPGTRLTVT.

The chain uses TRBV12-3 or TRBV12-4 and TRBJ2-5; the D gene TCRdb calls, TRBD2, cannot be checked with no DNA. This CDR3 has 18 residues. This chain's CDR3 is CASSYRVGPRGGRETQYF.

The rearrangement joins TRBV15 to TRBJ2-1. The CDR3 sequence is 14 residues long. CDR1 LNHNV and CDR2 YYDKDF come from the germline V gene (reference sequence). The CDR3 sequence: CATVRRHSYNEQFF.

V usage is TRBV7-9 and J usage is TRBJ1-2. The CDR3 sequence is 12 residues long. Germline CDR1 SEHNR, CDR2 FQNEAQ (reference sequence). CDR3 region: CASSLLSDGYTF. Full variable domain (outside the CDR3, taken from reference TRBV7-9 and TRBJ1-2): DTGVSQNPRHKITKRGQNVTFRCDPISEHNRLYWYRQTLGQGPEFLTYFQNEAQLEKSRLLSDRFSAERPKGSFSTLEIQRTEQGDSAMYLCASSLLSDGYTFGSGTRLTVV.

J is TRBJ2-5 and V is TRBV5-1. The CDR3 has 15 residues. CDR1 SGHRS and CDR2 YFSETQ come from the germline V gene. The CDR3 here is CASSSTRTVQETQYF.

V gene TRBV15 combines with J gene TRBJ1-1; TCRdb names TRBD1, which stays unverified in the absence of DNA. The CDR3 is 16 residues long. CDR1 and CDR2 (germline): LNHNV, YYDKDF (reference sequence). The CDR3 spells CATSRDPGARGTEAFF.

The CDR3 spells CASSLDRWREQYF. The chain carries TRBV7-7 and TRBJ2-7; TCRdb names TRBD1, which stays unverified in the absence of DNA. CDR3 length equals 13 residues. Germline loops: CDR1 SSHAT, CDR2 FNYEAQ (reference sequence).

V usage is TRBV20-1 and J usage is TRBJ1-5; TCRdb names TRBD1, which stays unverified in the absence of DNA. Looked up from germline, CDR1 is DFQATT and CDR2 is SNEGSKA (reference sequence). The CDR3 is 12 amino acids. The CDR3 protein is CSASRDTRPQHF.